The clone carrying this T cell receptor beta chain appeared a single time. This record comes from a study of blood T cell repertoires in COVID-19. Those enrolled, adults aged about 18 to 89 years, came from about two dozen US areas. Participant reports of clinical history set cohort assignment. Recovery among Cohort 3 donors was established by two negative PCRs, clearance, or symptom resolution. In the source study's methods: Estimates of nucleated cell counts were drawn from the amplification of reference gene primers. Assay: immunoSEQ multiplex PCR; the TCRdb copy retains only in-frame clones and omits some. V, J and clone size are those of that table, while D and trimming were read from the DNA. The sample holds hundreds of thousands of clones, 70% to 90% seen once. The sample taken for sequencing was PBMCs or T cells enriched from blood (not recorded which). The sequence was obtained from a man aged 35 to 55 who had recovered from COVID-19.

CDR3 in DNA: TGTGCCAGCAGTATGGGGGGGCTCGACACCTACGAGCAGTACTTC. Its translation is CASSMGGLDTYEQYF. The rearrangement uses TRBV7-8 and TRBJ2-7; the D gene is possibly TRBD2 (7 bases). V lost 6 bases, J lost 2 bases, and 17 bases lay in between. Germline V lookup: CDR1 SGHVS, CDR2 FQNEAQ. CDR3 size: 15 residues.